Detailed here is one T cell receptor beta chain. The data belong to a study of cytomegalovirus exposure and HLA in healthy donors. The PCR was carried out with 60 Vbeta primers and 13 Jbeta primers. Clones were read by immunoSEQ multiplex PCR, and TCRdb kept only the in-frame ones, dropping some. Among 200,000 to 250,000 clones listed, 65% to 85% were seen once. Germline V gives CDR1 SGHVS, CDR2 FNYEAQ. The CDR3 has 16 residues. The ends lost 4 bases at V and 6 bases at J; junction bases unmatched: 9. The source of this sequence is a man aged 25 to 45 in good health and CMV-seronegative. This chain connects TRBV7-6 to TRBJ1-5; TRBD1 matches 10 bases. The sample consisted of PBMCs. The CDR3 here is CASSSDRGITAQPQHF. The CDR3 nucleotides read TGTGCCAGCAGCTCGGACAGGGGGATCACCGCTCAGCCCCAGCATTTT.